This TCR beta chain emerged from a study of CD8 T cells in Susac syndrome. Findings and caveats of the study: Only a relatively small number of individuals were included in the TCR sequencing and HLA analysis.

The CDR3 consists of 15 residues. Trimming removed 5 bases at V and 5 bases at J, with 19 bases between. Germline lookup yields CDR1 GTSNPN and CDR2 SVGIG (reference sequence). With regard to this clonotype: The antigen is undetermined.

With random hexamers, 0.5 to 1 ug RNA was reverse transcribed. With immunoSEQ multiplex PCR, TCR beta CDR3 was amplified across 54 Vbeta and 13 Jbeta. TCRdb reprocessed the immunoSEQ multiplex PCR reads via MiXCR and lists one record per CDR3 protein. Of about 280,000 distinct CDR3 sequences listed, approximately 85% are singletons. The authors sequenced TCR beta from blood CD8+ and CD4+ T cells. The multiple sclerosis controls comprised treatment-naive patients whose relapsing-remitting disease was stable or active. The sequence derives from a human donor with multiple sclerosis. The sequenced sample consisted of CD8+ T cells from PBMCs. The V and J genes are TRBV30 and TRBJ2-1, with D uncertain. The CDR3 spells CAWARLAKGNNEQFF. CDR3 bases: TGTGCCTGGGCCCGTTTAGCAAAAGGAAACAATGAGCAGTTCTTC.